This T cell receptor beta chain was sequenced during a study of blood T cell repertoires in COVID-19. Study information: Material from acute and convalescent COVID-19 was sourced from the United States, Italy and Spain. From T cells, B-cell-depleted T cells, or PBMCs came the material, which was cDNA or gDNA.

Authors' methods: Estimation of nucleated cell counts relied on the amplification of reference gene primers. Sequencing was performed with immunoSEQ multiplex PCR; in TCRdb, only in-frame clones are kept and a portion is missing. The D gene and trimming were derived from the DNA, and the V and J assignments and clone size from that table. The sample holds a few hundred thousand clones, 65% to 90% seen once. With 6 bases removed from V and 0 bases from J, the gap between germline ends came to 12 bases. The CDR3 loop spans 14 amino acids. Germline assignment: CDR1 MNHEY and CDR2 SVGAGI. Material: peripheral blood. This TCR was sampled from a man between 40 and 49 years old who had recovered from COVID-19. This sequence joins TRBV6-5 and TRBJ2-7; D unclear. The CDR3 reads CASRYFPSSYEQYF. DNA for the CDR3: TGTGCCAGCAGATATTTTCCTAGCTCCTACGAGCAGTACTTC.